A single sample is the source of the 21 T cell receptor beta chains below, sequenced in a study of shared clonotypes between healthy human individuals. Sequencing used immunoSEQ multiplex PCR; TCRdb keeps in-frame clones, though not all of them. The table lists some 550,000 clones, more than 95% of them singletons, with approximately 0.057% in the top ten. The sample comprised naive CD4+ T cells sorted from blood. As for subset: CD45RA+ positively selected. These receptor sequences come from a young woman in good health.

The V call is TRBV29-1, the J call TRBJ2-1; TRBD1 might be the D (6 bases). The V gene's germline CDR1 is SQVTM and CDR2 ANQGSEA. This CDR3 spans 14 amino acids. V shed 5 bases and J shed 8 bases, with 19 bases lying between them. The CDR3 here is CSVSFLQGFDEQFF. The CDR3 DNA is TGCAGCGTTAGTTTCCTACAGGGATTCGATGAGCAGTTCTTC.

This clone was picked up one time. The CDR3 nucleotides are TGTGCCAGCAGCTTAGGACAGGGCGATCGAGCTTTCTTT. Amino acid sequence: CASSLGQGDRAFF. The chain links TRBV7-9 to TRBJ1-1; 7 bases match TRBD1. The trim removed 1 base at V and 10 bases at J, leaving 6 bases unmatched. CDR1 SEHNR and CDR2 FQNEAQ come from the germline V gene (reference sequence). The CDR3 spans 13 residues.

The V and J genes are TRBV30 and TRBJ2-7; 12 positions match TRBD2. The germline CDR1 and CDR2 sequences are GTSNPN and SVGIG (reference sequence). Trimming removed 1 base from V and 6 bases from J; junction bases left unmatched: 7. This CDR3 has 15 residues. The CDR3 region has the DNA TGTGCCTGGAGTGGACTAGCGGGAGAAGCGAGCGAGCAGTACTTC. It is translated as CAWSGLAGEASEQYF.

This clone was counted once. This chain connects TRBV6-6 to TRBJ2-1; no reliable D call. The CDR3 length is 15 residues. Trimming took 4 bases from V and 4 from J, leaving 14 bases between them. Germline V gene data show CDR1 as MNHNY and CDR2 as SVGAGI (reference sequence). As DNA, the CDR3 is TGTGCCAGCAGTTCGGTAGCCGGCTTATACAATGAGCAGTTCTTC. Translation: CASSSVAGLYNEQFF.

This rearrangement joins TRBV27 to TRBJ2-1; a possible D gene is TRBD2 (5 bases). V was clipped by 2 bases and J by 6 bases, with 14 bases between them. The CDR3 totals 15 residues. CDR1 MNHEY and CDR2 SMNVEV come from the germline V gene (reference sequence). The CDR3 nucleotides are TGTGCCAGCAGTTTACTTTTCCTAGCCGCCAATGAGCAGTTCTTC. Translation: CASSLLFLAANEQFF.

This clone was found once. The V call is TRBV5-5, the J call TRBJ1-1; no clear D. With 5 bases removed from V and 1 base from J, the gap between germline ends came to 12 bases. The germline V gene encodes CDR1 SGHKS and CDR2 YYEKEE (reference sequence). The CDR3 contains 14 residues. The CDR3, as DNA: TGTGCCAGCAGTTTATCCACAGCGAACACTGAAGCTTTCTTT. It yields the protein CASSLSTANTEAFF.

This chain uses TRBV19 with TRBJ1-5; no firm D call. Per the germline V gene, CDR1 is LNHDA and CDR2 is SQIVND (reference sequence). The CDR3 totals 17 residues. V dropped 0 bases and J dropped 2 bases, with 14 bases sitting between them. The CDR3 here is CASSIEGIIRGNQPQHF. The CDR3 nucleotides read TGTGCCAGTAGTATAGAGGGCATTATTAGGGGCAATCAGCCCCAGCATTTT.

This clone was counted once. This chain uses TRBV28 with TRBJ2-5; 7 bases align to TRBD1. Germline V CDR1 and CDR2: MDHEN, SYDVKM. There are 16 residues in the CDR3. The trim removed 3 bases at V and 4 bases at J, leaving 11 bases unmatched. Written as DNA, the CDR3 is TGTGCCAGCAGTTTGGGGCAGGGGGTAAATTTAGAGACCCAGTACTTC. Protein: CASSLGQGVNLETQYF.

About this clone: At the DNA level, this CDR3 is encoded by other sequences in the same sample as well. V is TRBV28 and J is TRBJ1-2; no definite D call. The CDR3 consists of 12 residues. V lost 2 bases to trimming and J lost 4 bases, with 5 bases between them. Germline V gene lookup returns CDR1 MDHEN and CDR2 SYDVKM. CDR3 DNA sequence: TGTGCCAGCAGTTTACTCTCCTATGGCTACACCTTC. It is translated as CASSLLSYGYTF.

V and J are TRBV9 and TRBJ2-7; possible D gene TRBD2, 5 bases. There are 15 residues in the CDR3. From germline, CDR1 is SGDLS and CDR2 YYNGEE. Trimming shortened V by 3 bases and J by 3 bases, and 16 bases separated the two germline ends. The CDR3 protein is CASSADPGFDYEQYF. The CDR3 DNA follows: TGTGCCAGCAGCGCGGATCCGGGGTTTGACTACGAGCAGTACTTC.

The chain carries TRBV6-5 and TRBJ2-5; TRBD1 aligns across 7 bases. The J call is uncertain, as TRBJ2-7 better fits the DNA end. This CDR3 has 15 amino acids. Looked up from germline, CDR1 is MNHEY and CDR2 is SVGAGI. The CDR3: CASSYSQGSSYEQYF. In DNA form, the CDR3 reads TGTGCCAGCAGTTACTCACAGGGGAGCTCCTACGAGCAGTACTTC.

The CDR3 region has the DNA TGTGCCAGCAGCTCCCTGGGACTAGCGGCATACAATGAGCAGTTCTTC. As protein: CASSSLGLAAYNEQFF. The chain joins TRBV7-2 to TRBJ2-1; 11 nucleotides agree with TRBD2. The CDR3 is 16 amino acids. V trimming: 4 bases; J trimming: 4 bases; junction bases outside the gene matches: 6. Germline V gene data show CDR1 as SGHTA and CDR2 as FQGNSA. Filled out from reference TRBV7-2 and TRBJ2-1, the complete variable domain reads GAGVSQSPSNKVTEKGKDVELRCDPISGHTALYWYRQSLGQGLEFLIYFQGNSAPDKSGLPSDRFSAERTGGSVSTLTIQRTQQEDSAVYLCASSSLGLAAYNEQFFGPGTRLTVL.

CDR3 amino acids: CASSLGGTGNTIYF. DNA of the CDR3: TGCGCCAGCAGCTTGGGGGGAACTGGAAACACCATATATTTT. The rearrangement uses TRBV5-1 and TRBJ1-3, with unresolved D. CDR3 length: 14 residues. V lost 0 bases and J lost 2, with 6 bases in between. Germline V gives CDR1 SGHRS, CDR2 YFSETQ. Together with reference TRBV5-1 and TRBJ1-3, the CDR3 gives the full variable domain: KAGVTQTPRYLIKTRGQQVTLSCSPISGHRSVSWYQQTPGQGLQFLFEYFSETQRNKGNFPGRFSGRQFSNSRSEMNVSTLELGDSALYLCASSLGGTGNTIYFGEGSWLTVV.

The genes are TRBV28 and TRBJ2-1; 10 bases fit TRBD2. CDR1 MDHEN and CDR2 SYDVKM come from the germline V gene. This CDR3 has 17 amino acids. With 9 bases clipped from V and 0 bases from J, the junction kept 11 bases outside the gene matches. CDR3 residues: CASQTGASGSSYNEQFF. In DNA, the CDR3 is TGTGCCAGTCAGACCGGGGCTAGCGGGAGCTCCTACAATGAGCAGTTCTTC.

The rearrangement uses TRBV6-1 and TRBJ2-7; 10 bases line up with TRBD1. Trimming removed 6 bases from V and 3 bases from J; junction bases left unmatched: 8. The CDR3 covers 15 residues. Looked up from germline, CDR1 is MNHNS and CDR2 is SASEGT. The CDR3 region has the DNA TGTGCCAGCAGGGGGGGACAGGGGAATCACTACGAGCAGTACTTC. Residues: CASRGGQGNHYEQYF.

This clone occurred once. The rearrangement uses TRBV6-6 and TRBJ2-7, with TRBD2 matching over 7 bases. The J segment lost 2 bases and the V segment lost 2 bases, leaving 3 bases of the junction unmatched. Germline-derived CDR1 and CDR2 are MNHNY and SVGAGI (reference sequence). The CDR3 loop spans 14 amino acids. CDR3 region: CASSYVAGAYEQYF. CDR3 in DNA: TGTGCCAGCAGTTACGTAGCGGGTGCCTACGAGCAGTACTTC.

This clone came up once. The chain uses TRBV18 and TRBJ2-2, with a possible D match to TRBD1 (6 bases). The germline V gene has CDR1 KGHSH and CDR2 LQKENI. The CDR3 runs to 15 residues. V was trimmed by 2 bases and J by 1 base, leaving 8 bases between them. The CDR3 nucleotides read TGTGCCAGCTCACCAAGGGGACAGAACACCGGGGAGCTGTTTTTT. It codes for CASSPRGQNTGELFF.

The chain carries TRBV28 and TRBJ2-7; D remains ambiguous. There are 13 residues in the CDR3. Trimming removed 2 bases at V and 3 bases at J, with 8 bases between. Germline assignment: CDR1 MDHEN and CDR2 SYDVKM. The CDR3 spells CASSLTHSYEQYF. In DNA form, the CDR3 reads TGTGCCAGCAGTTTAACCCACAGCTACGAGCAGTACTTC.

The V call is TRBV11-2, the J call TRBJ2-2, with TRBD2 matching 10 bases. The CDR3 covers 19 residues. CDR1 is SGHAT and CDR2 is FQNNGV in the germline V gene. With V trimmed by 8 bases and J by 4 bases, 19 bases remained unmatched. CDR3 amino acids: CASAPPTRGRLAGTGELFF. The CDR3 DNA is TGTGCCAGCGCCCCCCCGACGAGAGGGAGACTAGCGGGCACCGGGGAGCTGTTTTTT.

The rearrangement joins TRBV28 to TRBJ1-2; D gene uncertain. The CDR3 has 17 amino acids. The V gene's germline CDR1 is MDHEN and CDR2 SYDVKM. Trimming took off 5 bases at V and 3 bases at J, with 22 bases between the two ends. The chain's CDR3 is CASSKPPGRAAHYGYTF. CDR3 nucleotide sequence: TGTGCCAGCAGTAAACCCCCCGGTCGGGCAGCCCACTATGGCTACACCTTC.

The V gene is TRBV4-1, the J gene TRBJ2-5; TRBD1 aligns across 8 bases. The J call may be faulty, since TRBJ2-7 better matches the DNA end. The CDR3 has 15 amino acids. The germline CDR1 and CDR2 sequences are MGHRA and YSYEKL. The DNA for the CDR3 is TGCGCCAGCAGCCTCGTCGTGACAGGGGTCTACGAGCAGTACTTC. As protein: CASSLVVTGVYEQYF.